This TCR beta chain was obtained from a study of blood T cells in healthy people across ages. Across the study: About one barcoded beta molecule per two T cells was the capture yield of template switching. Study-wide findings and caveats: Estimates of total diversity, which came from one million sequenced T cells, were considered to be underestimates. Long-lived donors had more naive CD4+ cells and higher diversity than aged donors.

The CDR3 runs 14 residues. CDR1 and CDR2 from the germline V gene are MGHDK and SYGVNS. V lost 8 bases to trimming and J lost 3 bases, with 15 bases between them. Details on this clonotype: Its specificity is unknown.

It was with a sample-barcoded 5' primer and a J-beta primer mix that a second PCR of about 7 to 12 cycles was run. MiXCR, applied by TCRdb to the 5' RACE reads, yields one record per CDR3 protein. This sample carries 1.5 million or so distinct CDR3 sequences, roughly 43% of them seen once, and the ten largest clones take about 3.8%. The TCR sequence derives from a woman younger than 35 in good health. The chain employs TRBV25-1 and TRBJ2-3; D is tentatively TRBD1 or TRBD2 (5 bases each). Sequencing input: blood. The CDR3, as DNA: TGTGCCAGCCGTCGGGACGGGGAGACAGATACGCAGTATTTT. It translates to CASRRDGETDTQYF.